The clone carrying this TCR beta chain appeared a single time. Sequencing used immunoSEQ multiplex PCR; TCRdb keeps in-frame clones, though not all of them. The sample records about 430,000 clones, around 87% being singletons. The sample originates from a study of blood T cell repertoires in COVID-19. The receptor was isolated from a man between 25 and 39 years old who had recovered from COVID-19. Material for sequencing was PBMCs or T cells enriched from blood (not recorded which).

As DNA, the CDR3 is TGTGCCAGCAGCTGGGCAGAGACCTACGAGCAGTACTTC. Translated, it gives CASSWAETYEQYF. This rearrangement joins TRBV7-8 to TRBJ2-7; D unresolved. V was pared by 4 bases and J by 2 bases, with 9 bases between. The germline V gene has CDR1 SGHVS and CDR2 FQNEAQ. This CDR3 spans 13 amino acids.